This T cell receptor (beta chain) is from a study of T cell responses to AZD1222 COVID-19 vaccine. Germline CDR1 is SGDLS and CDR2 is YYNGEE. Trimming shortened V by 0 bases and J by 2 bases, and 9 bases separated the two germline ends. The CDR3 has 15 amino acids. This clone came up once. Its target is not known. Study results and caveats: Donors skewed white British and female; clonal diversity was possibly underestimated. Baseline antibody screening turned up just six seropositive AZD1222 recipients. Compared with day 0, the breadth and depth of the Spike-specific TCR repertoire rose significantly after two doses of AZD1222. No repertoire was sampled before or during the peak T cell response, only after it.

Repertoires were generated with immunoSEQ multiplex PCR, while TCRdb's copy carries only in-frame clones and drops some. Of more than 85,000 clones listed, 88% are singletons. Sequences were derived from peripheral blood, sampled on day 0 of MenACWY control vaccination. The TCR was taken from an adult in good health. The chain is built from TRBV9 and TRBJ2-1; tentative D call: TRBD2 (5 bases). This CDR3 is CASSVAGSPYNEQFF. The CDR3 DNA reads TGTGCCAGCAGCGTAGCGGGGTCCCCCTACAATGAGCAGTTCTTC.